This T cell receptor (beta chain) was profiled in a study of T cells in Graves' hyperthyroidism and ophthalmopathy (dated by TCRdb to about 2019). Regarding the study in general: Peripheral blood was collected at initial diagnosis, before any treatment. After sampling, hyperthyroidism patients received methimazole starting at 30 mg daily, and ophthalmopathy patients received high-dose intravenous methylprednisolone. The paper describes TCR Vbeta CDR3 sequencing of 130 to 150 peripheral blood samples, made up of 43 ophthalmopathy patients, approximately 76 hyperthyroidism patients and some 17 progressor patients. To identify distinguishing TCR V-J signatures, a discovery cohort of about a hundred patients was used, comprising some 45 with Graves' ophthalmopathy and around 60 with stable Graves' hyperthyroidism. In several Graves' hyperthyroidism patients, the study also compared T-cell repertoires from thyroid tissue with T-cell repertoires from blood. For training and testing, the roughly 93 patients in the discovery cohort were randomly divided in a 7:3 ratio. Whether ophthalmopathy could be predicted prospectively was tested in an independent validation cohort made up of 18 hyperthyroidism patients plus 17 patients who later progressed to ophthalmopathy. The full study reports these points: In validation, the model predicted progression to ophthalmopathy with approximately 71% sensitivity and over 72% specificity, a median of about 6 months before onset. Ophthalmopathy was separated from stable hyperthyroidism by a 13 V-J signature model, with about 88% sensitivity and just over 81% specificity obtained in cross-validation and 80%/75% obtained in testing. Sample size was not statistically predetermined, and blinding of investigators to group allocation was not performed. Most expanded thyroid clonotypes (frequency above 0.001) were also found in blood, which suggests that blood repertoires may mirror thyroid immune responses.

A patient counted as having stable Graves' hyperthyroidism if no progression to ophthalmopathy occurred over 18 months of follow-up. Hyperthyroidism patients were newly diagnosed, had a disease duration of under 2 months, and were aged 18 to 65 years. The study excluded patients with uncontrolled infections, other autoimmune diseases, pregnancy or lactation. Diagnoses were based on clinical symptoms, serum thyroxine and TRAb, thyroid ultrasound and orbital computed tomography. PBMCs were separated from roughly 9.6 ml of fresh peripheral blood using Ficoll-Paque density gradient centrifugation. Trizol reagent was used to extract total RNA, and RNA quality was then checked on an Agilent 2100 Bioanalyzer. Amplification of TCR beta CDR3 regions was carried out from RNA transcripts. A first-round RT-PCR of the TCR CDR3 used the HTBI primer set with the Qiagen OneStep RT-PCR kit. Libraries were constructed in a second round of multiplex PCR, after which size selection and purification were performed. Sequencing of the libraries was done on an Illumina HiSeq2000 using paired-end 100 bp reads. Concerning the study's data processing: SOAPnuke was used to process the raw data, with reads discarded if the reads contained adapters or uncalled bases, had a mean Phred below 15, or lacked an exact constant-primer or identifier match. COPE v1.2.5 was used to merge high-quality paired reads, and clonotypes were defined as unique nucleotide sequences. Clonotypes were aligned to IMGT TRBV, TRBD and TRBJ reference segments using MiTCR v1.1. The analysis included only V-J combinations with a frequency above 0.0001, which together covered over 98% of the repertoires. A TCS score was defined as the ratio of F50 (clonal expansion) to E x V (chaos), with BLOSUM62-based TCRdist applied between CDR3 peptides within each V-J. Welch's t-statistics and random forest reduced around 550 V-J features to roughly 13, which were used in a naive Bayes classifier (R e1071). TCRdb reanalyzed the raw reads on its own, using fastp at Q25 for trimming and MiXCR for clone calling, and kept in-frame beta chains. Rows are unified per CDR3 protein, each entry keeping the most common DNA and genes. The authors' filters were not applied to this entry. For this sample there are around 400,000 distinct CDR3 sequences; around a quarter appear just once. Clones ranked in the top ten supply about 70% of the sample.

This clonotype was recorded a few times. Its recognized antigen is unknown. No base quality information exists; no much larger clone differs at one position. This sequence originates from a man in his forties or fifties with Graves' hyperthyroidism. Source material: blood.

The nucleotide sequence is TGTGCCAGCAGTTTGGTCCTGGGGGATGAAAAACTGTTTTTT. It translates to CASSLVLGDEKLFF. The chain is assembled from TRBV6-5 and TRBJ1-4; TRBD1 is a possible D gene, resting on 5 matching bases. The germline V gene sets CDR1 to MNHEY and CDR2 to SVGAGI. Spanning cysteine to phenylalanine, the CDR3 consists of 14 amino acids. Only the CDR3 part of the read is kept: 42 bases, read in frame from the first base. V is pared back by 4 bases and J by 6 bases, with 12 bases lying between the germline termini.